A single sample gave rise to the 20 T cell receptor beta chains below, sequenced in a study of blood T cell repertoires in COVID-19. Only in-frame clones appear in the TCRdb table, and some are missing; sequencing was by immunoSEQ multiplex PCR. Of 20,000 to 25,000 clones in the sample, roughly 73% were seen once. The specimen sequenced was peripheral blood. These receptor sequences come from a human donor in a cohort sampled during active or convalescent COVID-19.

In DNA, the CDR3 is TGTGCCAGCAGCCCAGGGTTGGGGGCCAACGTCCTGACTTTC. Translation gives CASSPGLGANVLTF. The rearrangement joins TRBV11-3 to TRBJ2-6, with D tentatively TRBD1 (5 bases). V shed 5 bases and J shed 4 bases, with 9 bases lying between them. The CDR3 is 14 amino acids. Germline values: CDR1 SGHNT, CDR2 YENEEA.

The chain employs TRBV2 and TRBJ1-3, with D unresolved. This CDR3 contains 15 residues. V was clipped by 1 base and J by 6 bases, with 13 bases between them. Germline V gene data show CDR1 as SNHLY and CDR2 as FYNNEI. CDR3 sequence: CASSEVIVPVNTIYF. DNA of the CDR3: TGTGCCAGCAGTGAAGTAATCGTCCCTGTAAACACCATATATTTT. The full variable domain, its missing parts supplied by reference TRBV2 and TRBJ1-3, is EPEVTQTPSHQVTQMGQEVILRCVPISNHLYFYWYRQILGQKVEFLVSFYNNEISEKSEIFDDQFSVERPDGSNFTLKIRSTKLEDSAMYFCASSEVIVPVNTIYFGEGSWLTVV.

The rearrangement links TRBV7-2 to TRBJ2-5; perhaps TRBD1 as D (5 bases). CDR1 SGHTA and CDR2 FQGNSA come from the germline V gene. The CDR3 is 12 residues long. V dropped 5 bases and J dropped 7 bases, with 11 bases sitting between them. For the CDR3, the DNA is TGTGCCAGCAGCCCTCAGCAGGGGACCCAGTACTTC. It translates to CASSPQQGTQYF.

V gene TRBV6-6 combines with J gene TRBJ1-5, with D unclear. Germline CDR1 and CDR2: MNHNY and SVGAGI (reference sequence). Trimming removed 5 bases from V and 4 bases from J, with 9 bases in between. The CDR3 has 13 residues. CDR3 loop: CASSPYVNQPQHF. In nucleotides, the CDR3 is TGTGCCAGCAGTCCCTACGTTAATCAGCCCCAGCATTTT.

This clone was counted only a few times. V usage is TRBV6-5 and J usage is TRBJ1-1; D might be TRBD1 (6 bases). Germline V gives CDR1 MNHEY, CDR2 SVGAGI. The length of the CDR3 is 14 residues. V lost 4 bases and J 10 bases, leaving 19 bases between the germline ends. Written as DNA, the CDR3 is TGTGCCAGCAGTTTCCTCACGGGGGGGGCTTCAGCTTTCTTT. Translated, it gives CASSFLTGGASAFF.

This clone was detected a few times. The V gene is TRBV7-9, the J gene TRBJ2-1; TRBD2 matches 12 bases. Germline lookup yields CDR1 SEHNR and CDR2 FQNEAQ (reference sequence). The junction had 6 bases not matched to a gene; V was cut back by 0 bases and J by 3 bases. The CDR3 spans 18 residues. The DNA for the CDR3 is TGTGCCAGCAGCTTAGCCAGGGCTAGCGGGAGGGACTACAATGAGCAGTTCTTC. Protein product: CASSLARASGRDYNEQFF.

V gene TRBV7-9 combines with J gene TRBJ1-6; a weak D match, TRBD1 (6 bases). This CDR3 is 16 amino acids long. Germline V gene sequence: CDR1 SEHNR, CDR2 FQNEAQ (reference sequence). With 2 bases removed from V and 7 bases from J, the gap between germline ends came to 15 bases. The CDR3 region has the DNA TGTGCCAGCAGCTTAAGTTCGGGACAACTAAATTCACCCCTCCACTTT. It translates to CASSLSSGQLNSPLHF.

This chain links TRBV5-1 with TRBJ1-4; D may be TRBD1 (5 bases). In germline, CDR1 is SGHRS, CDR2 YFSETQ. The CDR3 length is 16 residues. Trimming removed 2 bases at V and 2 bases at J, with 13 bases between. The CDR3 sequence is CASSFGAGRTNEKLFF. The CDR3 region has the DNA TGCGCCAGCAGCTTTGGGGCCGGACGGACTAATGAAAAACTGTTTTTT.

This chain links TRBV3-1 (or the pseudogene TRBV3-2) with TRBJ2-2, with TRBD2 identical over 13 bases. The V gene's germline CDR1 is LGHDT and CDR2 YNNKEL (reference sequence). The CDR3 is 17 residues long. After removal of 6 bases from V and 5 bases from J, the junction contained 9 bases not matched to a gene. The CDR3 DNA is TGTGCCAGCAGACATAGACTAGCGGGGGGTCAGACCGGGGAGCTGTTTTTT. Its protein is CASRHRLAGGQTGELFF.

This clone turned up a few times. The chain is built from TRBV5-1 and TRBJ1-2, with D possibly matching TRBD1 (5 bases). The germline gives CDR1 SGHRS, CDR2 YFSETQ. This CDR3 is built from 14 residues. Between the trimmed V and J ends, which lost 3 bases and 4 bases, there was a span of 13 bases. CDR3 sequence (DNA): TGCGCCAGCAGCTGGCCGGGACTGTCCTATGGCTACACCTTC. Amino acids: CASSWPGLSYGYTF.

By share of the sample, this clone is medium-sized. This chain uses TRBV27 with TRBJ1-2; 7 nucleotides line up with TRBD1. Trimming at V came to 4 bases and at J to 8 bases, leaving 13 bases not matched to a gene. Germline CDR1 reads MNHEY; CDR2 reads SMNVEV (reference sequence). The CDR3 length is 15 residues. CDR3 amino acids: CASSYQSTGQEGYTF. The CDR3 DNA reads TGTGCCAGCAGTTACCAATCCACTGGACAGGAGGGCTACACCTTC.

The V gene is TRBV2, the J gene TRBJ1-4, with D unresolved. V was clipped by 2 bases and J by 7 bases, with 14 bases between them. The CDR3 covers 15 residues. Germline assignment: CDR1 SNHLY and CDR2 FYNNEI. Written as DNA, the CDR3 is TGTGCCAGCAGTGAATCGGGGTCCCGGGTTGAAAAACTGTTTTTT. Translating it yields CASSESGSRVEKLFF.

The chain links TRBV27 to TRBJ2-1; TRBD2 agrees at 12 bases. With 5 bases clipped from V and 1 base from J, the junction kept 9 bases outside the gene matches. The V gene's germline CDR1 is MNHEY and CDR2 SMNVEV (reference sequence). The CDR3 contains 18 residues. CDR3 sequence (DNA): TGTGCCAGCAGTCCTGCCCTCCTAGCGGGAGGGTCCTACAATGAGCAGTTCTTC. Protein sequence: CASSPALLAGGSYNEQFF.

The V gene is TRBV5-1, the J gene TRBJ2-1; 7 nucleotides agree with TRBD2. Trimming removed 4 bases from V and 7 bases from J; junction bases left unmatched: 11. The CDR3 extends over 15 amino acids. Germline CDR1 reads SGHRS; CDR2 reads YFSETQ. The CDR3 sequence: CASSPSGGSSNEQFF. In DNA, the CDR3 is TGCGCCAGCAGCCCCTCTGGCGGGAGTAGTAATGAGCAGTTCTTC.

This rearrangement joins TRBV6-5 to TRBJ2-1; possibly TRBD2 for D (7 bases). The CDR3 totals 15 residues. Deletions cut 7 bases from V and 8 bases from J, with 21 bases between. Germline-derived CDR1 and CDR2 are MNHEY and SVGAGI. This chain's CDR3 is CASTRSGGTSYEQFF. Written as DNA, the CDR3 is TGTGCCAGCACCCGTTCGGGGGGCACAAGCTATGAGCAGTTCTTC.

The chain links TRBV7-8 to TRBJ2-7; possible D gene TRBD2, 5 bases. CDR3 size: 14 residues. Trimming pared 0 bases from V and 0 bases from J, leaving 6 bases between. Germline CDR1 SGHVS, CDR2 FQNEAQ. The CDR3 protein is CASSLAEGSYEQYV. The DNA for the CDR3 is TGTGCCAGCAGCTTAGCAGAGGGCTCCTACGAGCAGTACGTC.

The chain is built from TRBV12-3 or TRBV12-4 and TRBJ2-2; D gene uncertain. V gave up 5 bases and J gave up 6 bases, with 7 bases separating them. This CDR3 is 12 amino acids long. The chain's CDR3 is CASSPESGELFF. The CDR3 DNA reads TGTGCCAGCAGTCCGGAGTCCGGGGAGCTGTTTTTT.

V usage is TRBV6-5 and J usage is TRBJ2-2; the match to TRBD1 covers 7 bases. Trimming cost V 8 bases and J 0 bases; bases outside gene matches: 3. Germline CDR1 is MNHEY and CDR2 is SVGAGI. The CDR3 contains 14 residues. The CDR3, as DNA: TGTGCCAGCCTCGGGACAGCGAACACCGGGGAGCTGTTTTTT. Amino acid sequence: CASLGTANTGELFF.

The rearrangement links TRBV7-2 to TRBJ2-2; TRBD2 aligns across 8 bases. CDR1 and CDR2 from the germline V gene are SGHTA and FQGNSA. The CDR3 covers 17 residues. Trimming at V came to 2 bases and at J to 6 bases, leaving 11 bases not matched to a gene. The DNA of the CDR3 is TGTGCCAGCAGCTTATTGGGACTAGTAGTGAAGCCCGGGGAGCTGTTTTTT. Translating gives CASSLLGLVVKPGELFF. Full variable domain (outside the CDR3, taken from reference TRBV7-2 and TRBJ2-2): GAGVSQSPSNKVTEKGKDVELRCDPISGHTALYWYRQSLGQGLEFLIYFQGNSAPDKSGLPSDRFSAERTGGSVSTLTIQRTQQEDSAVYLCASSLLGLVVKPGELFFGEGSRLTVL.

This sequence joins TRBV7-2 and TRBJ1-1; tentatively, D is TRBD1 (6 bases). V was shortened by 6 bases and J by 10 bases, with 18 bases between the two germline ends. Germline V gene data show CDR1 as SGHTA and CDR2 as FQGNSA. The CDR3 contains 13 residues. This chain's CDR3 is CASSIGQSDTAFF. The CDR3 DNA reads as TGTGCCAGCAGTATCGGACAGTCCGACACAGCTTTCTTT.